This T cell receptor (beta chain) was found in a study of blood T cell repertoires in COVID-19. Study-wide context: Samples came from the United States, Italy and Spain, spanning acute and convalescent COVID-19. PBMCs, B-cell-depleted T cells, or T cells provided the cDNA or gDNA that made up the material.

The CDR3 is made up of 13 amino acids. Germline CDR1 is LGHDT and CDR2 is YNNKEL (reference sequence). Details on this clone: At one end the junction does not follow the germline gene, possibly because of a read error.

Original methodology: By means of reference gene primer amplification, nucleated cell counts were estimated. Libraries were prepared by immunoSEQ multiplex PCR; TCRdb keeps only in-frame clonotypes and omits some of them. From that table come the V and J calls and clone size; the DNA was used to work out D and trimming. Of about 110,000 clones listed, around 83% were seen once; the top ten hold roughly 4.1%. This sequence was found in a woman aged 70-85 years with acute or convalescent COVID-19. Material for sequencing was peripheral blood. The chain employs TRBV3-1 (or the pseudogene TRBV3-2) and TRBJ2-4; TRBD1 might be the D (6 bases). In nucleotides, the CDR3 is TGTGCCAGCAGCCAGTTCGCTGGACAGTCGCTGAACTTC. Encoded protein: CASSQFAGQSLNF.